Given below is one T cell receptor (beta chain) in context. No cognate antigen has been identified for it. The input lacks base qualities; no much larger clone sits a single base away. This sample is part of a study of cytomegalovirus exposure and HLA in healthy donors (dated by TCRdb to 2016 to 2017). Study-wide context: In an earlier analysis of approximately 500 of the donors, 250 to 300 Gb of sequence data and 117 million unique TCR beta sequences from 150 million to 200 million T cells were reported. Because of strong linkage in the cohort, four to six DR-DQ haplotypes were treated as single units for association and clustering. The genetic ancestry cluster associated with self-reported Caucasian donors included approximately 85% of the roughly 400 genotyped donors. Among roughly 400 genotyped donors of the cohort, an average of roughly 230,000 unique TCR beta nucleotide sequences was sequenced per donor, of which about 19% were non-productive. An early release that covered roughly 600 HLA-typed donors contained approximately 300 gigabases of sequencing data and 75 million to 100 million unique TCR sequences. To study patterns of TCR occurrence, a later analysis re-analyzed previously published TCR beta repertoires from several hundred donors and added high-resolution HLA genotyping. The T cell repertoires of 670 or so subjects were profiled by immunosequencing and related to cytomegalovirus serostatus. The study combined high-throughput TCR immunosequencing, statistical association of individual TCRs with disease status, and machine learning to predict cytomegalovirus infection status. In a later genetic analysis, genome-wide SNP genotypes for about three fifths of the 666 donors were used, and that subset was treated as a discovery cohort. Both class I and class II loci were covered by HLA typing, at four-digit resolution. An earlier analysis of around 640 of the donors used high-throughput TCR beta sequencing to judge whether each TCR beta V gene segment behaved as functional or pseudogenic. In the later analysis, no new phenotypic data were used to find candidate immune exposures; instead, reliance was placed on TCR beta sequences and their occurrence across donors. The study aimed to test whether signatures of past pathogen exposure could be identified by cataloging public T cell receptors. Donor age, sex, ethnicity and CMV serostatus were collected together with the repertoire data. Typing coverage varied by locus: roughly 620-630 donors for A, B, C, DRB1 and DQB1; some 520 for DQA1; 600 to 610 for DPA1; roughly 470 for DPB1. Besides the first cohort of under 700 subjects, a separate validation cohort made up of 90 to 150 different subjects was used. Every repertoire in the discovery cohort had been generated on one and the same sequencing platform. Here is what the overall study found, with its caveats: Because some donors lacked HLA typing at each locus, the association tests relied only on the typed subset. In a later analysis, the rate of TCR association differed among HLA loci, with DRB1 alleles having the most associated TCRs and HLA-C alleles having the fewest. A cluster of highly shared sequence variants was judged likely to represent a technical artifact of the sequencing pipeline. At a false discovery rate of 0.05, a later analysis linked 16,951 TCR beta sequences to specific HLA alleles. Only TCR beta chains were sequenced in this cohort, and the absence of alpha or paired-chain data limited detectable features. In a later genetic analysis, fewer N-insertions in productive TCRs were reported among donors in an Asian-associated ancestry cluster than the approximately 670-donor mean. In an earlier analysis of about 540 of the donors, most TCR beta V segments were observed in productive rearrangements about 87% or about 30% of the time, broadly matching IMGT annotations. According to a later analysis, most CMV-associated TCR beta chains appeared to be HLA-restricted, and the HLA associations seemed to be driven largely by CMV exposure. A later analysis found that HLA-associated TCR beta chains were more clonally expanded and had lower generation probabilities than equally common non-associated chains. A total of around 150 TCR beta chains were listed by the study as associated with cytomegalovirus. Some IMGT-functional V segments, including TRBV6-2 and TRBV6-3, could not be told apart with the 87-base-pair reads, so those segments were excluded. An association between a missense DCLRE1C variant and V-gene and J-gene trimming of TCR beta chains was found in a later genetic analysis and replicated in an independent cohort. Strong co-occurrence of HLA alleles, especially DR and DQ, made assigning TCR associations to individual alleles difficult. Linkage disequilibrium might explain the correlated functional status among segregating V segments, but an unknown experimental factor could not be excluded. Roughly uniform sequencing depth across donors was assumed in presence/absence analyses, although this assumption may not hold. In a later analysis, several top co-occurrence clusters were reported to appear linked to parvovirus B19, influenza, CMV and Epstein-Barr virus. For the cohort, immune exposure information was limited to CMV serostatus. The classifier was reported to diagnose cytomegalovirus status with high specificity and sensitivity in both the original cohort and the validation cohort. Most TCR sequences were observed very rarely across donors, whereas some public TCRs were present in many individuals. In vitro tests confirmed that a few of the cytomegalovirus-associated TCR beta chains recognize cytomegalovirus antigens. Because counts were too low, about 15 rarely observed V segments, including chromosome 9 orphons, were left out of the earlier analysis of 500 to 750 of the donors. It was suggested by the authors that the approach could potentially be generalized to other disease states and immunological phenotypes. A further reported finding was that TCR beta sequences accurately predicted the HLA-A and HLA-B alleles for most subjects in the first cohort.

To prepare the library, the immunoSEQ multiplex PCR assay was applied. For the multiplex PCR, a mixture combining 60 forward primers for TCR Vbeta segments and 13 reverse primers for TCR Jbeta segments was used. A multiplex PCR assay on genomic DNA amplified the CDR3 region of rearranged TCR beta genes. Amplified TCR beta libraries were sequenced as 87-base-pair reads on the Illumina HiSeq System. The source study handled its data this way. A later analysis counted some 80 million unique TCR beta chains across the 670 or so repertoires, and 9 million to 14 million of these chains were shared by at least two donors. Raw reads were error-corrected and collapsed into unique sequences by a nearest-neighbor algorithm in which closely related sequences were merged to remove PCR and sequencing errors. To assign V, D and J gene segments, CDR3 sequences were aligned to IMGT reference sequences. Each retained sequence needed at least a six-nucleotide match to both a V gene segment and a J gene segment. Rearrangements were classified as productive when the CDR3 lacked stop codons and remained in frame with V and J, and all other rearrangements were classified as non-productive. CDR3 was defined by IMGT convention, running from the second conserved V-encoded cysteine to the conserved J-encoded phenylalanine. In an earlier analysis of approximately 590 of the donors, sequences lacking an unambiguous match to a single V gene segment were excluded. In an earlier analysis of around 600 of the donors, V segments were called functional above 56.7% productive rearrangements and were called segregating when the between-donor standard deviation exceeded 5%. A statistical classification framework was built for diagnosing cytomegalovirus status from the catalog of TCR beta chain sequences. A later analysis assigned V and J genes by comparing TCR nucleotide sequences with IMGT/GENE-DB human TR gene sequences. The TCRdist pipeline was used in a later analysis to assign CDR3 sequences and most-parsimonious VDJ recombination scenarios. In a later analysis, every TCR beta chain was defined by the combination of its CDR3 amino acid sequence and its V-gene family, and reads without a unique V-gene family were dropped. To address suspected cross-contamination and a sequencing artifact, a later analysis removed approximately 600 highly shared, low-generation-probability nucleotide sequences. In a later analysis, a clonal expansion index for each public chain was calculated from normalized within-repertoire ranks of inferred template counts. A later analysis computed generation probabilities with a VDJ recombination model fitted to out-of-frame rearrangements, and checked the results against IGoR. A later analysis scored TCR-TCR, TCR-HLA and TCR-CMV co-occurrence with hypergeometric tests, applying a repertoire-size bias correction to TCR pairs. False discovery rates were estimated in a later analysis by permuting HLA or CMV assignments 20 times. In a later analysis, co-occurring TCRs were grouped with DBSCAN, and TCRdist sequence similarity was added when clustering was performed within HLA-allele-positive subsets. Repertoires with fewer than 30,000 or more than 120,000 public chains were left out of co-occurrence clustering, as were a few repertoires with anomalous nucleotide sharing. TCRdb's version of the immuneACCESS table is confined to in-frame rearrangements and falls short of the full clone set. An unresolved V gene accounts for under half of the shortfall where checked; the remainder is of unknown origin. V, J and clone size derive from that table, while D and trimming were established from the DNA sequence. This sample comprises roughly 140,000 clones, about three quarters of them detected only once. In total, the top ten clones hold over 0.6% of the sample.

The cohort comprised some 680 healthy bone marrow donors. Cohort members were all nominally healthy when sampled, although unrecorded immune exposures were likely present. The donor was CMV seronegative and was included in the group of over 300 seronegative cohort members. A peripheral blood sample was provided by each donor, and peripheral blood mononuclear cells were used for TCR beta sequencing. The Qiagen DNeasy Blood Extraction Kit was used to extract genomic DNA from the blood cell samples. For this chain, trimming is 2 bases at the V end and 0 bases at the J end, and the number of junction bases without a gene match is 2. Inclusive of the bounding cysteine and phenylalanine, the CDR3 is 17 residues long. Only the CDR3 DNA stays, 51 bases, in frame from base 1. CDR1 SGHRS and CDR2 YFSETQ are derived from the germline V gene.

The chain is assembled from TRBV5-1 and TRBJ2-6; 10 bases in the junction line up with TRBD2. The sequenced sample consisted of PBMCs. The sequence came from a male donor in good health and CMV-seronegative. The bases read TGCGCCAGCAGCTTACTAGCGGGGAGCTCTGGGGCCAACGTCCTGACTTTC. Its protein product is CASSLLAGSSGANVLTF.